This record covers a single T cell receptor (beta chain). The record originates from a study of blood T cell repertoires in COVID-19. Across the study: Acute and convalescent COVID-19 specimens originated in the United States, Italy and Spain. From T cells, B-cell-depleted T cells, or PBMCs came the material, which was cDNA or gDNA.

The germline gives CDR1 LGHNA, CDR2 YSLEER. The CDR3 extends over 15 amino acids. The V gene lost 3 bases and the J gene lost 4 bases, with 12 bases spanning the gap. Libraries were prepared by immunoSEQ multiplex PCR; TCRdb keeps only in-frame clonotypes and omits some of them. The sample lists around 150,000 clones; around 80% were seen once. The V gene is TRBV4-3, the J gene TRBJ2-2; D is possibly TRBD1 (5 bases). The source is a human donor in a cohort sampled during active COVID-19. Specimen: peripheral blood. In DNA, the CDR3 is TGCGCCAGCAGCCAGGGATTGACAGTCACCGGGGAGCTGTTTTTT. Amino acid sequence: CASSQGLTVTGELFF.